Listed below are T cell receptor beta chains from one sample, sequenced in a study of T cells after yellow fever vaccination. TCRdb itself ran the 5' RACE reads through MiXCR, one entry per CDR3 protein. The repertoire holds hundreds of thousands of distinct CDR3 sequences, 9% to 15% seen once, with about 16% in the top ten. The specimen comprised PBMCs, sampled on the day of the yellow fever booster vaccination. The receptors were sampled from a man younger than 40 who received the YFV17D yellow fever vaccine. Each CDR3 is given with its conserved first and last residue. D genes are given only for firm matches. Size tells how often a clone was seen (once, few, many) or the class of an expanded clone, and some rows leave it out.

- TRBJ1-3 TRBV20-1 TRBD1 CSVMTGERNTIYF TGCAGCGTAATGACAGGGGAGCGAAACACCATATATTTT
few TRBJ2-7 TRBV5-8 - CASTRREGYEQYF TGTGCCAGCACCCGACGGGAAGGCTACGAGCAGTACTTC
few TRBJ2-7 TRBV20-1 - CSASRTLYEQYF TGCAGTGCTAGCCGGACCCTCTACGAGCAGTACTTC
- TRBJ2-7 TRBV27 TRBD2 CASSLGTSGTSEQYF TGTGCCAGCAGTTTAGGGACTAGCGGGACAAGCGAGCAGTACTTC
few TRBJ2-5 TRBV10-3 - CAISAQPETQYF TGTGCCATCAGCGCTCAACCGGAGACCCAGTACTTC
few TRBJ2-3 TRBV5-1 - CASRTSDTDTQYF TGCGCCAGCAGGACTAGTGACACAGATACGCAGTATTTT
many TRBJ2-6 TRBV9 TRBD1 CASSERRTGRPSGANVLTF TGTGCCAGCAGCGAAAGAAGGACAGGACGGCCCTCTGGGGCCAACGTCCTGACTTTC
- TRBJ2-1 TRBV20-1 TRBD2 CSAVAGGNEQFF TGCAGTGCTGTAGCGGGAGGGAATGAGCAGTTCTTC
few TRBJ2-4 TRBV25-1 - CASSDSPARGENIQYF TGTGCCAGCAGTGATTCCCCGGCCAGGGGGGAGAACATTCAGTACTTC
few TRBJ2-3 TRBV28 - CASGPPRQDTQYF TGTGCCAGCGGGCCTCCACGGCAAGATACGCAGTATTTT
- TRBJ2-3 TRBV5-1 TRBD1 CASSSRQGSSTDTQYF TGCGCCAGCAGCTCCCGACAGGGGTCTAGCACAGATACGCAGTATTTT
few TRBJ2-4 TRBV15 - CATSRDRLAKNIQYF TGTGCCACCAGCAGAGATCGGTTGGCCAAAAACATTCAGTACTTC
few TRBJ2-5 TRBV20-1 TRBD2 CSANLRPGGVEETQYF TGCAGTGCTAACTTAAGGCCGGGAGGGGTCGAAGAGACCCAGTACTTC
- TRBJ1-1 TRBV29-1 - CSVFREEAFF TGCAGCGTTTTCAGGGAGGAAGCTTTCTTT
- TRBJ1-3 TRBV5-5 - CASSLEGVSGNTIYF TGTGCCAGCAGCTTGGAGGGGGTCTCTGGAAACACCATATATTTT
- TRBJ2-6 TRBV4-3 - CASSQKNSGANVLTF TGCGCCAGCAGCCAGAAAAACTCTGGGGCCAACGTCCTGACTTTC
few TRBJ1-3 TRBV30 - CAWSVGGTGGNTIYF TGTGCCTGGAGTGTAGGGGGGACGGGAGGAAACACCATATATTTT
- TRBJ2-2 TRBV5-1 - CASSIQGNSGELFF TGCGCCAGCAGCATCCAGGGAAATTCCGGGGAGCTGTTTTTT
few TRBJ1-5 TRBV12-3/TRBV12-4 TRBD1 CASSVTGDPNQPQHF TGTGCCAGCAGTGTTACAGGGGATCCGAATCAGCCCCAGCATTTT
- TRBJ2-3 TRBV12-5 TRBD2 CASGLASLAGGPDTQYF TGTGCTAGTGGTTTGGCCTCCCTAGCGGGAGGGCCAGATACGCAGTATTTT
few TRBJ1-2 TRBV20-1 TRBD1 CSATGGWFGYTF TGCAGTGCTACAGGGGGCTGGTTTGGCTACACCTTC
few TRBJ2-1 TRBV6-1 TRBD2 CASSPPGLHRNEQFF TGTGCCAGCAGCCCTCCGGGACTACATCGCAATGAGCAGTTCTTC
- TRBJ2-2 TRBV20-1 - CCARDLLSGEGTGELFF TGCTGTGCTAGAGATCTTTTAAGCGGTGAGGGCACCGGGGAGCTGTTTTTT
- TRBJ2-1 TRBV6-2/TRBV6-3 - CASSYRFNEQFF TGTGCCAGCAGTTACCGTTTCAATGAGCAGTTCTTC
- TRBJ2-7 TRBV5-1 TRBD1 CASSLGPTGTGVYEQYF TGCGCCAGCAGCTTGGGCCCAACCGGGACAGGGGTGTACGAGCAGTACTTC
few TRBJ1-2 TRBV7-9 - CASSFDSYGYTF TGTGCCAGCAGCTTCGACAGTTATGGCTACACCTTC
- TRBJ2-3 TRBV7-2 - CASSPSSTQYF TGTGCCAGCAGCCCCTCCTCTACGCAGTATTTT
few TRBJ2-2 TRBV23-1 - CASSQTTPLNTGELFF TGCGCCAGCAGTCAGACAACGCCACTGAACACCGGGGAGCTGTTTTTT
- TRBJ2-5 TRBV3-1 - CASSPGHLRETQYF TGTGCCAGCAGCCCGGGACACTTAAGGGAGACCCAGTACTTC